Given below is one TCR beta chain in context. Its antigen is unknown. The record originates from a study of OX40 agonist ivuxolimab in advanced cancers. Study background: Dose-escalation patients' cancers were hepatocellular carcinoma, melanoma, renal cell or head and neck cancer.

Study-wide results and limits: Doses of 0.1 to 3.0 mg/kg were accompanied by clonal expansion of CD4+ and CD8+ blood T cells by week 6.

TCRdb's table, derived via immunoSEQ multiplex PCR, lists solely in-frame clones and lacks some. The table shows just over 95,000 clones, with 90% occurring only once. Patients were ruled out by autoimmune disease history or systemic immunosuppression. The specimen comprised CD4+ or CD8+ T cells sorted from blood, sampled in a trial of the OX40 agonist ivuxolimab. The origin of this receptor is an adult with an advanced solid tumor such as melanoma, head and neck, liver or kidney cancer.

CDR3 protein: CASSVGGGRADTQYF. The CDR3 nucleotides read TGTGCCAGTAGTGTAGGCGGGGGTCGGGCAGATACGCAGTATTTT. The chain employs TRBV19 and TRBJ2-3, with 7 bases lining up with TRBD2. The CDR3 is made up of 15 amino acids. Germline values: CDR1 LNHDA, CDR2 SQIVND (reference sequence). The trim removed 5 bases at V and 4 bases at J, leaving 9 bases unmatched.